This TCR beta chain was identified during a study of T cells in Graves' hyperthyroidism and ophthalmopathy. Researchers amplified the TCR beta CDR3 regions from RNA transcripts. In the first-round RT-PCR of the TCR CDR3, the HTBI primer set was used. Via MiXCR, TCRdb re-called the multiplex PCR reads, giving one row per CDR3 protein. In the table there are about 550,000 distinct CDR3 sequences, more than 20% of which are singletons. The CDR3 is made up of 18 amino acids. Germline CDR1 SGHAT, CDR2 FQNNGV. V lost 2 bases and J lost 0; bases outside the gene matches: 9. This receptor was obtained from a young man with Graves' hyperthyroidism. Sequencing used blood. The chain carries TRBV11-2 and TRBJ1-3, with TRBD1 identical over 8 bases. In DNA form, the CDR3 reads TGTGCCAGCAGCTTAAATAGGGACAGGCCGGTCTCTGGAAACACCATATATTTT. As protein: CASSLNRDRPVSGNTIYF.